This T cell receptor (beta chain) was observed in a study of CD8 T cells in ankylosing spondylitis. The study's findings and limits: It appeared that ankylosing spondylitis blood was characterized by a TCR beta motif of several highly homologous variants.

Many counts were recorded for this clonotype. What it binds is unknown. Using quantitative 5'-RACE with molecular barcodes, the authors made TCR beta libraries. TCRdb called the 5' RACE reads again in MiXCR, with one record for every CDR3 protein. The table includes approximately 92,000 distinct CDR3 sequences, about 8.8% detected once. The specimen sequenced was blood, either unsorted or a sorted T cell fraction (not recorded which). This clonotype was sampled from a male donor with ankylosing spondylitis or in good health (not recorded which).

CDR3 coding DNA: TGTGCCACCAGCAGAGATCCCGCGGGGGGGAGAGATACGCAGTATTTT. It translates to CATSRDPAGGRDTQYF. The chain uses TRBV15 and TRBJ2-3; 9 nucleotides align to TRBD2. Germline V gene sequence: CDR1 LNHNV, CDR2 YYDKDF (reference sequence). This CDR3 comprises 16 residues. Trimming cost V 0 bases and J 5 bases; bases outside gene matches: 6.